These 20 T cell receptor beta chains came from one sample sequenced in a study of shared clonotypes between healthy human individuals. Here immunoSEQ multiplex PCR was the method, and the copy in TCRdb shows in-frame clones only, minus some. Of 2 million to 3 million clones in the sample, more than 85% were seen once. The sample comprised naive CD4+ T cells from PBMCs. Subset reported: CD45RA+ positively selected. The source is a man aged 18 to 29 in good health. Some clones in this sample may be carry-over from other donors' samples.

This clone was counted a single time. The rearrangement links TRBV6-6 to TRBJ1-3, with TRBD1 matching over 7 bases. CDR1 is MNHNY and CDR2 is SVGAGI in the germline V gene (reference sequence). V shed 1 base, J shed 4 bases, and the junction held 7 bases outside the gene matches. CDR3 length: 16 residues. CDR3 sequence: CASSYFSQGEGNTIYF. The CDR3 nucleotides read TGTGCCAGCAGTTACTTCTCGCAGGGGGAAGGAAACACCATATATTTT.

The chain links TRBV28 to TRBJ2-7; D is undetermined. Germline CDR1 MDHEN, CDR2 SYDVKM. V was pared by 5 bases and J by 4 bases, with 9 bases between. The CDR3 loop spans 12 amino acids. The chain's CDR3 is CASSISWYEQYF. As DNA, the CDR3 is TGTGCCAGCAGTATTTCGTGGTACGAGCAGTACTTC.

The chain carries TRBV4-1 and TRBJ1-2; TRBD1 might be the D (6 bases). The germline V gene encodes CDR1 MGHRA and CDR2 YSYEKL. With 2 bases removed from V and 6 bases from J, the gap between germline ends came to 19 bases. The CDR3 length is 16 residues. CDR3 residues: CASSQPGQSPRDGYTF. The CDR3 DNA follows: TGCGCCAGCAGCCAACCGGGACAATCTCCAAGGGATGGCTACACCTTC.

About this clone itself: Different DNA sequences within this sample yield the same CDR3. The chain carries TRBV7-3 and TRBJ2-1, with 7 bases lining up with TRBD1. There are 13 residues in the CDR3. CDR1 and CDR2 (germline): SGHTA, FQGTGA. Losses at the gene ends were 5 bases for V and 6 bases for J; bases not matched to a gene: 4. CDR3 protein: CASSRSGGNEQFF. CDR3 bases: TGTGCCAGCAGCCGATCAGGGGGCAATGAGCAGTTCTTC.

This chain joins TRBV30 and TRBJ2-5, with a possible D match to TRBD1 (5 bases). The V end was cut by 3 bases, the J end by 7 bases, with 15 bases between. CDR1 is GTSNPN, CDR2 SVGIG, per germline (reference sequence). The CDR3 covers 13 residues. This CDR3 is CAWRGQGLGTQYF. As DNA, the CDR3 is TGTGCCTGGAGGGGCCAGGGTTTGGGGACCCAGTACTTC.

The V gene is TRBV21-1, the J gene TRBJ2-2; no DNA check was done on the table's D call, TRBD2. TRBV21-1 has pseudogene status. This CDR3 is built from 14 residues. Here the CDR3 reads CASRRGDDTGELFF. The DNA of the CDR3 is TGTGCCAGCCGACGGGGGGACGACACCGGGGAGCTGTTTTTT.

The chain carries TRBV11-2 and TRBJ2-5, with TRBD2 matching 8 bases. V shed 5 bases and J 9 bases; nucleotides not matched to a gene: 8. CDR3 length: 13 residues. Germline CDR1 reads SGHAT; CDR2 reads FQNNGV. CDR3 region: CASSLIGGGPQYF. CDR3 coding DNA: TGTGCCAGCAGCCTAATCGGCGGGGGGCCCCAGTACTTC.

This sequence joins TRBV28 and TRBJ1-1; weak D call: TRBD1 (5 bases). Trimming cost V 3 bases and J 1 base, with 9 bases left between them. This CDR3 region has 14 residues. Germline CDR1 is MDHEN and CDR2 is SYDVKM. The CDR3 reads CASSFYRKNTEAFF. The DNA for the CDR3 is TGTGCCAGCAGTTTTTACAGGAAGAACACTGAAGCTTTCTTT. The full variable domain, rest sourced from reference TRBV28 and TRBJ1-1, is DVKVTQSSRYLVKRTGEKVFLECVQDMDHENMFWYRQDPGLGLRLIYFSYDVKMKEKGDIPEGYSVSREKKERFSLILESASTNQTSMYLCASSFYRKNTEAFFGQGTRLTVV.

The DNA for the CDR3 is TGTGCCAGCAGCCCTAGCCCAGGCAAGGCACAAGAGACCCAGTACTTC. The encoded protein is CASSPSPGKAQETQYF. The rearrangement joins TRBV5-6 to TRBJ2-5, with a possible D match to TRBD2 (5 bases). Per the germline V gene, CDR1 is SGHDT and CDR2 is YYEEEE. Trimming removed 4 bases from V and 2 bases from J, with 18 bases in between. The CDR3 covers 16 residues.

This clone showed up just a few times. The V call is TRBV11-2, the J call TRBJ1-1, with unresolved D. There are 15 residues in the CDR3. Germline CDR1 SGHAT, CDR2 FQNNGV. The V end lost 6 bases, the J end lost 1 base, and 15 bases lay between the germline ends. For the CDR3, the DNA is TGTGCCAGCAGAATCCCAGGACGGCCGAACACTGAAGCTTTCTTT. Its translation is CASRIPGRPNTEAFF. Together with reference TRBV11-2 and TRBJ1-1, the CDR3 gives the full variable domain: EAGVAQSPRYKIIEKRQSVAFWCNPISGHATLYWYQQILGQGPKLLIQFQNNGVVDDSQLPKDRFSAERLKGVDSTLKIQPAKLEDSAVYLCASRIPGRPNTEAFFGQGTRLTVV.

The chain has TRBV6-6 and TRBJ1-1; D is possibly TRBD1 (5 bases). This CDR3 spans 14 amino acids. The germline V gene encodes CDR1 MNHNY and CDR2 SVGAGI (reference sequence). Trimming took 7 bases from V and 4 from J, leaving 16 bases between them. CDR3 sequence (DNA): TGTGCCAGCATGGGTGGGGGGTTTGGCACTGAAGCTTTCTTT. Translating it yields CASMGGGFGTEAFF.

The V gene is TRBV19, the J gene TRBJ1-5; no reliable D call. This CDR3 is built from 16 residues. CDR1 is LNHDA, CDR2 SQIVND, per germline (reference sequence). Trimming took off 2 bases at V and 5 bases at J, with 16 bases between the two ends. CDR3 in DNA: TGTGCCAGTAGTATATTGGATCGAGGTTCCGATCAGCCCCAGCATTTT. This gives the protein CASSILDRGSDQPQHF.

The CDR3 is CASSQGGRRDRGTYEQYF. As DNA, the CDR3 is TGCGCCAGCAGCCAAGGAGGTAGGAGGGACAGGGGGACCTACGAGCAGTACTTC. The V gene is TRBV4-1, the J gene TRBJ2-7, with TRBD1 identical over 11 bases. The CDR3 length is 18 residues. Trimming took 1 base from V and 2 from J; bases not matched to a gene: 10. Germline V gene lookup returns CDR1 MGHRA and CDR2 YSYEKL.

The rearrangement uses TRBV18 and TRBJ2-7, with a tentative D call TRBD1 (6 bases). Trimming cost V 4 bases and J 3 bases, with 16 bases left between them. CDR1 is KGHSH and CDR2 is LQKENI in the germline V gene. This CDR3 is built from 15 residues. The CDR3 protein is CASSLNRDPVYEQYF. CDR3 DNA: TGTGCCAGCTCACTAAACAGGGACCCAGTCTACGAGCAGTACTTC.

J is TRBJ1-1 and V is TRBV19, with 9 bases matching TRBD1. V lost 4 bases to trimming and J lost 7 bases; unmatched junction nucleotides: 7. CDR1 LNHDA and CDR2 SQIVND come from the germline V gene (reference sequence). The CDR3 runs 14 residues. The CDR3: CASSREQGAGEAFF. The CDR3 DNA reads as TGTGCCAGTAGTAGGGAACAGGGGGCGGGTGAAGCTTTCTTT.

The J gene is TRBJ2-5, the V gene TRBV19, with 8 bases lining up with TRBD2. Trimming cost V 6 bases and J 6 bases; bases outside gene matches: 9. The CDR3 is 14 amino acids. Germline CDR1 reads LNHDA; CDR2 reads SQIVND (reference sequence). DNA for the CDR3: TGTGCCAGTAGCCCGGAGCGGGGGCGCAAGACCCAGTACTTC. Protein sequence: CASSPERGRKTQYF.

The chain couples TRBV6-1 to TRBJ1-4; possible D gene TRBD1, 5 bases. Germline V lookup: CDR1 MNHNS, CDR2 SASEGT. This CDR3 contains 15 residues. V was trimmed by 5 bases and J by 14 bases, leaving 24 bases between them. The CDR3 sequence: CASSITGTVMKRLFF. DNA of the CDR3: TGTGCCAGCAGTATTACAGGAACCGTAATGAAAAGGCTGTTTTTT.

Concerning this clone: Different DNA sequences within this sample yield the same CDR3. The rearrangement joins TRBV18 to TRBJ2-5, with 8 bases fitting TRBD1. CDR3 length equals 15 residues. V was clipped by 0 bases and J by 1 base; unmatched bases: 1. Germline CDR1 is KGHSH and CDR2 is LQKENI. The CDR3 bases are TGTGCCAGCTCACCACCCGACAGGGGCCAAGAGACCCAGTACTTC. Its translation: CASSPPDRGQETQYF. Based on the CDR3 plus reference TRBV18 and TRBJ2-5, the full variable domain is NAGVMQNPRHLVRRRGQEARLRCSPMKGHSHVYWYRQLPEEGLKFMVYLQKENIIDESGMPKERFSAEFPKEGPSILRIQQVVRGDSAAYFCASSPPDRGQETQYFGPGTRLLVL.

This sequence joins TRBV5-1 and TRBJ2-3; D is unclear. The V gene's germline CDR1 is SGHRS and CDR2 YFSETQ. The CDR3 spans 15 residues. The V gene lost 0 bases and the J gene lost 5 bases, with 13 bases spanning the gap. The CDR3 DNA sequence: TGCGCCAGCAGCTTGGCCTTAACAAAAGGAGATACGCAGTATTTT. Translation gives CASSLALTKGDTQYF.

The chain combines TRBV5-1 with TRBJ2-7; possible D gene TRBD1, 6 bases. Germline CDR1 reads SGHRS; CDR2 reads YFSETQ. The V end lost 0 bases, the J end lost 4 bases, and 14 bases lay between the germline ends. This CDR3 has 15 residues. The CDR3 reads CASSLEGVRGYEQYF. Here the CDR3 DNA reads TGCGCCAGCAGCTTGGAAGGAGTCAGGGGTTACGAGCAGTACTTC.